This passage covers 31 T cell receptor beta chains from one sample sequenced in a study of blood T cell repertoires in COVID-19. Produced via immunoSEQ multiplex PCR; TCRdb's table is partial and in-frame only. Of under 85,000 clones listed, roughly 89% are singletons. Sample: peripheral blood. The source of these receptors is a man over 45 with acute or convalescent COVID-19.

This chain uses TRBV18 with TRBJ2-2; TRBD1 aligns across 12 bases. Germline values: CDR1 KGHSH, CDR2 LQKENI. After removal of 1 base from V and 4 bases from J, the junction contained 7 bases not matched to a gene. The CDR3 is 18 residues long. The CDR3: CASSPLPGQGAGTGELFF. DNA of the CDR3: TGTGCCAGCTCACCACTCCCGGGACAGGGGGCTGGCACCGGGGAGCTGTTTTTT.

The rearrangement joins TRBV3-1 (or the pseudogene TRBV3-2) to TRBJ1-2; TRBD1 matches 8 bases. Germline loops: CDR1 LGHDT, CDR2 YNNKEL (reference sequence). The CDR3 runs 15 residues. V dropped 5 bases and J dropped 4; count of bases not matched to a gene: 9. The CDR3 DNA is TGTGCCAGCAGCTCCTCGGACAGGGAGGGCTATGGCTACACCTTC. This gives the protein CASSSSDREGYGYTF.

CDR3 coding DNA: TGTGCCAGCAGCCAAGACTTACAGGGGGAAGGCTACACCTTC. Amino acids: CASSQDLQGEGYTF. V gene TRBV3-1 (or the pseudogene TRBV3-2) combines with J gene TRBJ1-2, with TRBD1 matching 8 bases. Germline V gene data show CDR1 as LGHDT and CDR2 as YNNKEL (reference sequence). CDR3 length: 14 residues. V lost 0 bases to trimming and J lost 8 bases; unmatched junction nucleotides: 5.

V gene TRBV7-2 combines with J gene TRBJ2-5; D may be TRBD1 (5 bases). This CDR3 region has 16 residues. With 2 bases removed from V and 5 bases from J, the gap between germline ends came to 18 bases. CDR1 SGHTA and CDR2 FQGNSA come from the germline V gene. The CDR3 spells CASSLKGFQGGETQYF. The CDR3 nucleotides read TGTGCCAGCAGCTTAAAGGGGTTTCAGGGCGGTGAGACCCAGTACTTC.

This chain connects TRBV28 to TRBJ1-2; D perhaps matches TRBD1 (6 bases). Germline V gives CDR1 MDHEN, CDR2 SYDVKM. The germline V and J ends were trimmed by 4 bases and 0 bases, with 12 bases remaining between them. The CDR3 consists of 15 residues. The CDR3 here is CASSSLWDTNYGYTF. The CDR3, as DNA: TGTGCCAGCAGTTCCCTCTGGGACACTAACTATGGCTACACCTTC.

The chain has TRBV11-2 and TRBJ2-7, with 14 nucleotides matching TRBD2. CDR1 and CDR2 from the germline V gene are SGHAT and FQNNGV. V lost 6 bases to trimming and J lost 3 bases; unmatched junction nucleotides: 4. This CDR3 contains 15 residues. CDR3 coding DNA: TGTGCCAGCAGACGACTAGCGGGAGGGCGCTACGAGCAGTACTTC. This sequence encodes CASRRLAGGRYEQYF. Combining the CDR3 with reference TRBV11-2 and TRBJ2-7 gives the whole variable domain EAGVAQSPRYKIIEKRQSVAFWCNPISGHATLYWYQQILGQGPKLLIQFQNNGVVDDSQLPKDRFSAERLKGVDSTLKIQPAKLEDSAVYLCASRRLAGGRYEQYFGPGTRLTVT.

This sequence joins TRBV9 and TRBJ2-7; a possible D gene is TRBD1 (6 bases). CDR3 length: 14 amino acids. Trimming shortened V by 7 bases and J by 1 base, and 15 bases separated the two germline ends. Germline V gives CDR1 SGDLS, CDR2 YYNGEE. CDR3 loop: CASGPSTGSYEQYF. The CDR3 bases are TGTGCCAGCGGCCCCTCAACAGGGTCCTACGAGCAGTACTTC.

Only one count was recorded for this clone. The CDR3 protein is CASSLYRGTGGMNTEAFF. CDR3 DNA sequence: TGTGCCAGCAGTTTATACCGTGGGACAGGGGGCATGAACACTGAAGCTTTCTTT. The chain uses TRBV28 and TRBJ1-1, with 12 bases fitting TRBD1. Germline V gene sequence: CDR1 MDHEN, CDR2 SYDVKM. The V gene end was trimmed by 1 base and the J gene end by 0 bases; junction bases not matched to a gene: 6. There are 18 residues in the CDR3. The full variable domain, completed using reference TRBV28 and TRBJ1-1, is DVKVTQSSRYLVKRTGEKVFLECVQDMDHENMFWYRQDPGLGLRLIYFSYDVKMKEKGDIPEGYSVSREKKERFSLILESASTNQTSMYLCASSLYRGTGGMNTEAFFGQGTRLTVV.

This rearrangement joins TRBV5-1 to TRBJ2-3; D perhaps matches TRBD2 (5 bases). From germline, CDR1 is SGHRS and CDR2 YFSETQ. Trimming left V 7 bases short and J 0 bases short, with 18 bases between. The CDR3 has 16 amino acids. CDR3: CASRLRFGDSTDTQYF. The CDR3 DNA is TGCGCCAGCCGCCTGAGGTTCGGGGATAGCACAGATACGCAGTATTTT.

The genes are TRBV5-1 and TRBJ2-7; D is perhaps TRBD2 (6 bases). V dropped 0 bases and J dropped 6 bases, with 16 bases sitting between them. The V gene's germline CDR1 is SGHRS and CDR2 YFSETQ. The CDR3 spans 15 residues. The CDR3 nucleotides are TGCGCCAGCAGCTTGGTACCCGGGAGAGGCGGCGAGCAGTACTTC. The encoded protein is CASSLVPGRGGEQYF.

The rearrangement links TRBV9 to TRBJ2-3; 14 bases match TRBD2. This CDR3 is 15 amino acids long. Germline CDR1 is SGDLS and CDR2 is YYNGEE. J was trimmed by 7 bases and V by 4 bases; bases with no gene match: 5. The CDR3 is CASSPGLAGENTQYF. The DNA for the CDR3 is TGTGCCAGCAGCCCGGGACTAGCGGGAGAAAATACGCAGTATTTT.

This chain uses TRBV7-8 with TRBJ2-1, with D unclear. The CDR3 totals 14 residues. CDR1 and CDR2 from the germline V gene are SGHVS and FQNEAQ. Trimming removed 1 base at V and 4 bases at J, with 8 bases between. The CDR3 bases are TGTGCCAGCAGCTTAGTCCTCTTTTACAATGAGCAGTTCTTC. Translated: CASSLVLFYNEQFF. Complete variable domain (other parts from reference TRBV7-8 and TRBJ2-1): GAGVSQSPRYKVAKRGQDVALRCDPISGHVSLFWYQQALGQGPEFLTYFQNEAQLDKSGLPSDRFFAERPEGSVSTLKIQRTQQEDSAVYLCASSLVLFYNEQFFGPGTRLTVL.

V usage is TRBV27 and J usage is TRBJ2-2; 7 nucleotides agree with TRBD1. The CDR3 loop spans 17 amino acids. V dropped 5 bases and J dropped 3; count of bases not matched to a gene: 12. Germline V gene sequence: CDR1 MNHEY, CDR2 SMNVEV (reference sequence). The CDR3 here is CASSPFTPTGHTGELFF. CDR3 nucleotides: TGTGCCAGCAGTCCCTTTACTCCGACAGGGCACACCGGGGAGCTGTTTTTT.

The V call is TRBV6-6, the J call TRBJ2-1; 9 bases line up with TRBD2. This CDR3 has 15 amino acids. Germline trimming cut 6 bases from V and 5 bases from J; bases unmatched to any gene: 8. Germline CDR1 and CDR2: MNHNY and SVGAGI (reference sequence). CDR3 nucleotides: TGTGCCAGCAGGCCTAGCGGGAATGGCCACAATGAGCAGTTCTTC. Residues: CASRPSGNGHNEQFF.

This clone was picked up a small number of times. The chain carries TRBV18 and TRBJ2-2, with a possible D match to TRBD2 (6 bases). Germline V CDR1 and CDR2: KGHSH, LQKENI. The CDR3 has 15 residues. V lost 7 bases, J lost 2 bases, and 14 bases lay in between. CDR3 loop: CASLGPGLNTGELFF. CDR3 DNA: TGTGCCAGCTTAGGACCGGGACTCAACACCGGGGAGCTGTTTTTT.

In its sample, this clone was seen a few times. This chain links TRBV27 with TRBJ2-7, with D tentatively TRBD1 (6 bases). This CDR3 region has 14 residues. Germline values: CDR1 MNHEY, CDR2 SMNVEV (reference sequence). Trimming pared 3 bases from V and 3 bases from J, leaving 12 bases between. Written as DNA, the CDR3 is TGTGCCAGCAGTTTCTCCGGGACATTCTACGAGCAGTACTTC. Protein product: CASSFSGTFYEQYF.

The V call is TRBV7-9, the J call TRBJ2-4, with 7 positions matching TRBD2. Trimming removed 5 bases from V and 6 bases from J; junction bases left unmatched: 4. Looked up from germline, CDR1 is SEHNR and CDR2 is FQNEAQ (reference sequence). There are 13 residues in the CDR3. The CDR3 here is CASSTGGGNIQYF. CDR3 in DNA: TGTGCCAGCAGCACGGGAGGAGGAAACATTCAGTACTTC.

The chain has TRBV6-5 and TRBJ2-7; D is possibly TRBD2 (6 bases). Germline values: CDR1 MNHEY, CDR2 SVGAGI. V lost 2 bases and J 4 bases, leaving 12 bases between the germline ends. The CDR3 spans 14 residues. The CDR3 sequence: CASSYMAGSYEQYF. The CDR3 coding sequence is TGTGCCAGCAGTTACATGGCGGGGAGTTACGAGCAGTACTTC.

V usage is TRBV28 and J usage is TRBJ2-3; 16 bases align to TRBD2. Germline V lookup: CDR1 MDHEN, CDR2 SYDVKM. This CDR3 contains 16 residues. V was clipped by 9 bases and J by 0 bases; unmatched bases: 3. The CDR3 region is CASGTSGRVSTDTQYF. CDR3 coding DNA: TGTGCCAGTGGGACTAGCGGGAGGGTTAGCACAGATACGCAGTATTTT.

The rearrangement links TRBV18 to TRBJ2-1; 11 positions agree with TRBD2. V lost 2 bases to trimming and J lost 7 bases; unmatched junction nucleotides: 10. Germline V gives CDR1 KGHSH, CDR2 LQKENI. CDR3 size: 17 residues. CDR3: CASSPIVAGGLSNEQFF. DNA for the CDR3: TGTGCCAGCTCACCAATTGTAGCGGGGGGGCTCAGTAATGAGCAGTTCTTC.

The DNA of the CDR3 is TGTGCCAGCAGCTCTCCGACAGGGACAACTAATGAAAAACTGTTTTTT. It codes for CASSSPTGTTNEKLFF. The chain links TRBV5-5 to TRBJ1-4; 7 bases agree with TRBD1. CDR1 is SGHKS and CDR2 is YYEKEE in the germline V gene (reference sequence). With V trimmed by 3 bases and J by 0 bases, 5 bases remained unmatched. The CDR3 length is 16 residues.

The chain carries TRBV4-3 and TRBJ2-7, with 9 nucleotides matching TRBD1. The trim removed 0 bases at V and 6 bases at J, leaving 9 bases unmatched. The CDR3 contains 16 residues. CDR1 is LGHNA, CDR2 YSLEER, per germline. DNA of the CDR3: TGCGCCAGCAGCCAAGACCCGGGACAGGGAACAGTCGAGCAGTACTTC. It yields the protein CASSQDPGQGTVEQYF.

The CDR3 DNA reads TGTGCCAGTAGGATCGGAGGGGTTAATGAAAAACTGTTTTTT. Translation: CASRIGGVNEKLFF. The V gene is TRBV19, the J gene TRBJ1-4; D possibly corresponds to TRBD1 (5 bases). This CDR3 spans 14 amino acids. Germline V lookup: CDR1 LNHDA, CDR2 SQIVND (reference sequence). V was shortened by 6 bases and J by 4 bases, with 12 bases between the two germline ends. Drawing the rest from reference TRBV19 and TRBJ1-4, the complete variable domain is DGGITQSPKYLFRKEGQNVTLSCEQNLNHDAMYWYRQDPGQGLRLIYYSQIVNDFQKGDIAEGYSVSREKKESFPLTVTSAQKNPTAFYLCASRIGGVNEKLFFGSGTQLSVL.

V gene TRBV19 combines with J gene TRBJ1-4, with TRBD1 as a possible D gene (6 bases). CDR1 and CDR2 (germline): LNHDA, SQIVND (reference sequence). This CDR3 is 15 amino acids long. V was clipped by 5 bases and J by 4 bases, with 14 bases between them. CDR3 sequence reads: CASSPRTVNNEKLFF. DNA of the CDR3: TGTGCCAGTAGTCCACGGACAGTTAATAATGAAAAACTGTTTTTT.

This clone was detected only a few times. The gene calls are TRBV27 and TRBJ2-3; TRBD1 might be the D (5 bases). Germline assignment: CDR1 MNHEY and CDR2 SMNVEV (reference sequence). The CDR3 is 13 residues long. The V end lost 5 bases, the J end lost 5 bases, and 11 bases lay between the germline ends. CDR3 sequence (DNA): TGTGCCAGCAGTGATCAGGGTAGAGATACGCAGTATTTT. Translation gives CASSDQGRDTQYF.

The chain is built from TRBV3-1 (or the pseudogene TRBV3-2) and TRBJ1-4; 10 nucleotides agree with TRBD1. This CDR3 has 14 residues. V lost 5 bases, J lost 7 bases, and 4 bases stayed unmatched. CDR1 LGHDT and CDR2 YNNKEL come from the germline V gene (reference sequence). CDR3 region: CASSVRTGGEKLFF. The CDR3 DNA sequence: TGTGCCAGCAGCGTACGGACAGGGGGTGAAAAACTGTTTTTT.

This sequence joins TRBV7-2 and TRBJ1-5, with 8 bases matching TRBD1. This CDR3 contains 17 residues. V was clipped by 4 bases and J by 1 base; unmatched bases: 9. Germline V gene lookup returns CDR1 SGHTA and CDR2 FQGNSA. The DNA of the CDR3 is TGTGCCAGCAGCTCTTATCAGGGGGCTTTAAGCAATCAGCCCCAGCATTTT. Amino acids: CASSSYQGALSNQPQHF. Full variable domain (rest looked up from reference TRBV7-2 and TRBJ1-5): GAGVSQSPSNKVTEKGKDVELRCDPISGHTALYWYRQSLGQGLEFLIYFQGNSAPDKSGLPSDRFSAERTGGSVSTLTIQRTQQEDSAVYLCASSSYQGALSNQPQHFGDGTRLSIL.

This chain joins TRBV11-2 and TRBJ2-7; 7 bases are shared with TRBD1. V was pared by 7 bases and J by 2 bases, with 20 bases of the junction left unmatched. The CDR3 runs to 18 residues. Germline assignment: CDR1 SGHAT and CDR2 FQNNGV. The CDR3 spells CASTARPEAGGKAYEQYF. The CDR3 DNA is TGTGCCAGCACCGCTCGGCCTGAGGCAGGGGGTAAGGCCTACGAGCAGTACTTC.

This CDR3 is CASSTQGNQPQHF. CDR3 nucleotide sequence: TGTGCCAGTAGTACACAGGGGAATCAGCCCCAGCATTTT. This chain uses TRBV19 with TRBJ1-5, with TRBD1 matching over 7 bases. Looked up from germline, CDR1 is LNHDA and CDR2 is SQIVND (reference sequence). This CDR3 comprises 13 residues. V trimming: 4 bases; J trimming: 4 bases; junction bases outside the gene matches: 1.

This clone was detected only a few times. The J gene is TRBJ1-6, the V gene TRBV27; D is unclear. The CDR3 spans 14 residues. V shed 6 bases and J shed 6 bases, with 12 bases lying between them. The V gene's germline CDR1 is MNHEY and CDR2 SMNVEV (reference sequence). CDR3 protein: CASSEGYFNSPLHF. CDR3 DNA: TGTGCCAGCAGCGAGGGTTATTTTAATTCACCCCTCCACTTT.

The chain carries TRBV11-3 and TRBJ2-3, with 7 positions matching TRBD2. Germline V lookup: CDR1 SGHNT, CDR2 YENEEA. The V gene end was trimmed by 1 base and the J gene end by 2 bases; junction bases not matched to a gene: 3. The CDR3 length is 15 residues. The CDR3 region has the DNA TGTGCCAGCAGCTTAGCGGGGACTACCACAGATACGCAGTATTTT. Translated: CASSLAGTTTDTQYF.